This TCR beta chain appears in the sequencing data of a study of CD8 T cells in Susac syndrome. Negative isolation was used for CD8+ and CD4+ T cells and FACS enrichment for TEMRA cells. Study-wide results and limits: That the number of individuals in its TCR sequencing and HLA analysis was relatively small was acknowledged by the study.

As to this clonotype: Its target is unknown. At one end the junction does not follow the germline gene, possibly because of a read error.

RNA totalling roughly 0.45 to 1 ug underwent reverse transcription with random hexamers. Amplification of TCR beta CDR3 spanned 54 Vbeta and 13 Jbeta via immunoSEQ multiplex PCR. One entry per CDR3 protein results from TCRdb running MiXCR on the immunoSEQ multiplex PCR reads. This table has 150,000 to 200,000 distinct CDR3 sequences, around 94% appearing once. CDR3 length equals 14 residues. Germline V CDR1 and CDR2: SQVTM, ANQGSEA. This receptor was taken from a human donor with multiple sclerosis. Sequences were obtained from CD4+ T cells from PBMCs. V and J are TRBV29-1 and TRBJ2-5; D unclear. The CDR3 DNA reads TGCAGCGTTAAAGAGACCAGACATCAAGAGACCCAGTACTTC. Its translation: CSVKETRHQETQYF.